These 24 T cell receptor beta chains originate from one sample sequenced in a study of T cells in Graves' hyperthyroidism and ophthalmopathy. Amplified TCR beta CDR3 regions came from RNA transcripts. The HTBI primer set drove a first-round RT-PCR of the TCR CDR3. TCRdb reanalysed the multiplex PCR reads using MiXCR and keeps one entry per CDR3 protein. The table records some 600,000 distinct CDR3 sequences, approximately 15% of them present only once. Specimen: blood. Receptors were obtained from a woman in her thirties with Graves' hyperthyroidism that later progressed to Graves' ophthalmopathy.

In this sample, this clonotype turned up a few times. CDR3: CASSLEVGSSTEAFF. The CDR3 region has the DNA TGTGCCAGCAGCTTAGAGGTGGGGTCGAGCACTGAAGCTTTCTTT. The gene calls are TRBV7-9 and TRBJ1-1; D gene unclear. The CDR3 totals 15 residues. Looked up from germline, CDR1 is SEHNR and CDR2 is FQNEAQ (reference sequence). V lost 1 base to trimming and J lost 4 bases, with 13 bases between them.

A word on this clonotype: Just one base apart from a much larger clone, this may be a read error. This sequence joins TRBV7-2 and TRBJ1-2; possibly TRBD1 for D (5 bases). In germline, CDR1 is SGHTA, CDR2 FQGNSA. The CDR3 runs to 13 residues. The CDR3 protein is CASSDGALYDYTF. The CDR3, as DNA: TGTGCCAGCAGCGACGGGGCGCTCTATGACTACACCTTC.

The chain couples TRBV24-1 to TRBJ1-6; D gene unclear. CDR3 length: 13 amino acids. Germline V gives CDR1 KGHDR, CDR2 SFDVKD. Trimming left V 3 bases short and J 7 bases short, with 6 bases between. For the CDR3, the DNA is TGTGCCACCAGTGATCAGCACAATTCACCCCTCCACTTT. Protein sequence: CATSDQHNSPLHF.

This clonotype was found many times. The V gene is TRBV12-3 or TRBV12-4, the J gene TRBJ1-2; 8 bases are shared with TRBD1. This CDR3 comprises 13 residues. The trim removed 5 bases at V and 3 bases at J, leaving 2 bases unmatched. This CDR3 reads CASSPGQDYGYTF. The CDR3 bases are TGTGCCAGCAGTCCGGGACAGGACTATGGCTACACCTTC.

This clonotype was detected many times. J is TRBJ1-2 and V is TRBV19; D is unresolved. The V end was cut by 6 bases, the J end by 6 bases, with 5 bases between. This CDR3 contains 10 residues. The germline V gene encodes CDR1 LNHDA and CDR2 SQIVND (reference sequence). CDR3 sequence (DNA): TGTGCCAGTAGCGGCCATGGCTACACCTTC. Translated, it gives CASSGHGYTF.

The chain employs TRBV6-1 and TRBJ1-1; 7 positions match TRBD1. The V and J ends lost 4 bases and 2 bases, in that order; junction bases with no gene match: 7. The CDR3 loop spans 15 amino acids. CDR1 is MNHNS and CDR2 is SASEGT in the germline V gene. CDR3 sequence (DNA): TGTGCCAGCAGTGCCCGACAGGGAGTCAACACTGAAGCTTTCTTT. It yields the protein CASSARQGVNTEAFF.

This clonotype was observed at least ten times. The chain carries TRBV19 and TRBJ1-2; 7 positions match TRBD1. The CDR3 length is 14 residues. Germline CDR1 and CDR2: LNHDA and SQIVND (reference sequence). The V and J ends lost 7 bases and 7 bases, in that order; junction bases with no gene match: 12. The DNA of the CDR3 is TGTGCCAGTACCTCGGAGGGGGCACGAGGTGGCTACACCTTC. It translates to CASTSEGARGGYTF. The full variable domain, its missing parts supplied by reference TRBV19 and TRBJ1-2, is DGGITQSPKYLFRKEGQNVTLSCEQNLNHDAMYWYRQDPGQGLRLIYYSQIVNDFQKGDIAEGYSVSREKKESFPLTVTSAQKNPTAFYLCASTSEGARGGYTFGSGTRLTVV.

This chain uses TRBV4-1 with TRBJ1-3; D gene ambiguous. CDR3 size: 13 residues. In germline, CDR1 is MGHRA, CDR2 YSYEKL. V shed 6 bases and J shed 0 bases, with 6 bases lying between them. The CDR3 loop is CASSRISGNTIYF. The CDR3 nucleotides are TGCGCCAGCAGTCGAATCTCTGGAAACACCATATATTTT.

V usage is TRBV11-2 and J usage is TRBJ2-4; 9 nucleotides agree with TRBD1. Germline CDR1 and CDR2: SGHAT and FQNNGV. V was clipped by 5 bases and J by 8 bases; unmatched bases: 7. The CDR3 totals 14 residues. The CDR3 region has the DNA TGTGCCAGCAGCCGGGGACAGGGCGTCGACATTCAGTACTTC. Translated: CASSRGQGVDIQYF.

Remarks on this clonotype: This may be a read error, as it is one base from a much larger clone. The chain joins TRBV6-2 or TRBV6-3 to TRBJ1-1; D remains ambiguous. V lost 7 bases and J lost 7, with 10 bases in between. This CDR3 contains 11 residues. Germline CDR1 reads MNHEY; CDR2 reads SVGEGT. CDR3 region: CASTEGNEAFF. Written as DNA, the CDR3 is TGTGCCAGCACCGAGGGTAATGAAGCTTTCTTT.

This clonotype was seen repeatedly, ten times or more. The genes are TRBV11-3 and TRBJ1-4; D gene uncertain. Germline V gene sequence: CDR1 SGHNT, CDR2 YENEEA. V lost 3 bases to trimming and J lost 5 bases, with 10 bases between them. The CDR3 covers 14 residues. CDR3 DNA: TGTGCCAGCAGCTTCGTTCAGGAGAATGAAAAACTGTTTTTT. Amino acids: CASSFVQENEKLFF.

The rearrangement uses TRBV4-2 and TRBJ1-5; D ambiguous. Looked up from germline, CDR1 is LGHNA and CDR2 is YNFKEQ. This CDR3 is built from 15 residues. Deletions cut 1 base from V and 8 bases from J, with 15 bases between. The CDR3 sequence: CASSQVGKLGEPQHF. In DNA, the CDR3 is TGTGCCAGCAGCCAAGTAGGGAAACTCGGGGAGCCCCAGCATTTT.

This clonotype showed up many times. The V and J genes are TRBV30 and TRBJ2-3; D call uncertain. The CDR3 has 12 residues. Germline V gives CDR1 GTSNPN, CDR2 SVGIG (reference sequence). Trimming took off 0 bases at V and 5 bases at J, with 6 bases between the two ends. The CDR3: CAWSVSEDTQYF. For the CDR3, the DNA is TGTGCCTGGAGTGTCTCTGAAGATACGCAGTATTTT.

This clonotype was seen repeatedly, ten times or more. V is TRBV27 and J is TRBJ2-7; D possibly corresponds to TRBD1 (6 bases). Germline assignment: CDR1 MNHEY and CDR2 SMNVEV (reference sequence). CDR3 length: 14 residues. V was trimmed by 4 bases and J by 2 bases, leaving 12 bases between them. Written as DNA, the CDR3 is TGTGCCAGCAGTTCCGGACAGCAGGCCTACGAGCAGTACTTC. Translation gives CASSSGQQAYEQYF.

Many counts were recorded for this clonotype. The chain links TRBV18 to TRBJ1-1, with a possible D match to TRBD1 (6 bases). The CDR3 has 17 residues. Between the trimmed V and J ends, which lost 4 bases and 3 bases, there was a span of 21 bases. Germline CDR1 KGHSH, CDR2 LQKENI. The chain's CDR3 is CASSLRYGGEGDTEAFF. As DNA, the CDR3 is TGTGCCAGCTCACTGCGATACGGGGGAGAGGGGGACACTGAAGCTTTCTTT.

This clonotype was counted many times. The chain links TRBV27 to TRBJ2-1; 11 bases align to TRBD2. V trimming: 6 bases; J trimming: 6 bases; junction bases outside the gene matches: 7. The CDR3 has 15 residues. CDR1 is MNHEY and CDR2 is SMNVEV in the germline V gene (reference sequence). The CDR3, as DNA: TGTGCCAGCAGCCTGACTAGCGGGGCTCGCAATGAGCAGTTCTTC. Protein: CASSLTSGARNEQFF.

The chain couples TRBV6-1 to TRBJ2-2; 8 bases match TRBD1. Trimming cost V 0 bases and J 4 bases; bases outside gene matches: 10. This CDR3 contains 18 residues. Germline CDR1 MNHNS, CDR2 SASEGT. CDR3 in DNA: TGTGCCAGCAGTGAAGCGGTCATCAGGGGGCTACGCACCGGGGAGCTGTTTTTT. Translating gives CASSEAVIRGLRTGELFF.

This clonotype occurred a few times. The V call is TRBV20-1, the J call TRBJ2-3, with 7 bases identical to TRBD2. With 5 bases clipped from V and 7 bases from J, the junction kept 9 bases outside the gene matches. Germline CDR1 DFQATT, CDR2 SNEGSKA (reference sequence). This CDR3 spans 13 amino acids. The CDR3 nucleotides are TGCAGTGCTCCCGGGACTATCGAAAATACGCAGTATTTT. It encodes CSAPGTIENTQYF.

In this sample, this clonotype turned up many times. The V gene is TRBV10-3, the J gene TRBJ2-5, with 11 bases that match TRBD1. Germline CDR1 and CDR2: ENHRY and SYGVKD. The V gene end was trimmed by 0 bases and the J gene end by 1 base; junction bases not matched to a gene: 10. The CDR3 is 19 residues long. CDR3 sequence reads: CAISESISDRGPTQETQYF. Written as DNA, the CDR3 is TGTGCCATCAGTGAGTCAATATCGGACAGGGGGCCCACCCAAGAGACCCAGTACTTC.

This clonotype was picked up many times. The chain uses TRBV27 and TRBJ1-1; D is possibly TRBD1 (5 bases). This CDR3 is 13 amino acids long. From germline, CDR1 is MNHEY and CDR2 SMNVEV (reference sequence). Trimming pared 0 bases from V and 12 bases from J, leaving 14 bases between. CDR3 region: CASSLSRDAVPFF. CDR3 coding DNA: TGTGCCAGCAGTTTATCGAGGGACGCCGTCCCTTTCTTT.

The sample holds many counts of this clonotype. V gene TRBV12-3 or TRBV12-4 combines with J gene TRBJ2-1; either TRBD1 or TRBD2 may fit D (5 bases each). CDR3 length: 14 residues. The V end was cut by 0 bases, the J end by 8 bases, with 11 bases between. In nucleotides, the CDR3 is TGTGCCAGCAGTTTAGCTATCCTGGGGGATGAGCAGTTCTTC. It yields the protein CASSLAILGDEQFF.

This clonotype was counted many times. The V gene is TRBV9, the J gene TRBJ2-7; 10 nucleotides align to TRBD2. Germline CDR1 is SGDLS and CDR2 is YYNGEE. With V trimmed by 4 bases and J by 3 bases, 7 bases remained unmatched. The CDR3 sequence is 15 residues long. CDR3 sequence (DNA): TGTGCCAGCAGCCCCCGAGTAGCGGGAGGCTACGAGCAGTACTTC. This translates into CASSPRVAGGYEQYF.

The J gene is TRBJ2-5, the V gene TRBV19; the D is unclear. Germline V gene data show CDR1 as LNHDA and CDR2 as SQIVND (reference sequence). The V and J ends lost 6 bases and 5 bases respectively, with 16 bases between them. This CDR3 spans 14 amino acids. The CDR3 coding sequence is TGTGCCAGTAGACCGCATCAGGAGAGGGAGACCCAGTACTTC. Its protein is CASRPHQERETQYF.

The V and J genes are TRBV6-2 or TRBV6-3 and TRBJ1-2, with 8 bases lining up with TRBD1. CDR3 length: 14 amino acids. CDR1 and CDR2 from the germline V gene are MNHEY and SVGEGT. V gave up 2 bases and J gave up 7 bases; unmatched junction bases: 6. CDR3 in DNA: TGTGCCAGCAGTTACCCAGGGGGCGCGGTTGGCTACACCTTC. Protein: CASSYPGGAVGYTF.